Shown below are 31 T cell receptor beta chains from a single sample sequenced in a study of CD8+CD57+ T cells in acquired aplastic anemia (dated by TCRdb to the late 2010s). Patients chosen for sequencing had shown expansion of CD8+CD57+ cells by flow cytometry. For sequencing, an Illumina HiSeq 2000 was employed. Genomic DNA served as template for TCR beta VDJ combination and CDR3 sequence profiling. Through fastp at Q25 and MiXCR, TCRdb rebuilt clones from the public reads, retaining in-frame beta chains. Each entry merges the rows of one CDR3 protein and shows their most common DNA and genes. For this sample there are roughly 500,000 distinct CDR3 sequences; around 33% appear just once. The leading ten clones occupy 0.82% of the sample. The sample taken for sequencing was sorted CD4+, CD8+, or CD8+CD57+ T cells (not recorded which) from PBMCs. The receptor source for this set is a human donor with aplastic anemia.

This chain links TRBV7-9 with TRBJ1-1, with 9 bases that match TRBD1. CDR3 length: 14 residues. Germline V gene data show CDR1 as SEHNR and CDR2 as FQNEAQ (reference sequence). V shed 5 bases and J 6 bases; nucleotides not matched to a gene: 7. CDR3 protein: CASSPGTGKSEAFF. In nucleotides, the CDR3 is TGTGCCAGCAGCCCCGGGACAGGGAAATCTGAAGCTTTCTTT.

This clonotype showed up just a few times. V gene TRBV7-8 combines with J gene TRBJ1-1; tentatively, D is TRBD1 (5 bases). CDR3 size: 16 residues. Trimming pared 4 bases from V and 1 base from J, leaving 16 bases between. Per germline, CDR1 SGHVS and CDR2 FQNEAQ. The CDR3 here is CASSYSLGGANTEAFF. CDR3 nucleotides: TGTGCCAGCAGCTACAGTCTCGGAGGGGCGAACACTGAAGCTTTCTTT.

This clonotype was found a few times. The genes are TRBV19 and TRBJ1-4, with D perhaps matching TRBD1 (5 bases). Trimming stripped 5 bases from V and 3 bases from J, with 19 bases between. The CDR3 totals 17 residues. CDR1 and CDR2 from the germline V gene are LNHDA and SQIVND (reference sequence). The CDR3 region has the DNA TGTGCCAGTAGTCCTTGGGACGGCCCGCAGGCTAATGAAAAACTGTTTTTT. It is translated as CASSPWDGPQANEKLFF.

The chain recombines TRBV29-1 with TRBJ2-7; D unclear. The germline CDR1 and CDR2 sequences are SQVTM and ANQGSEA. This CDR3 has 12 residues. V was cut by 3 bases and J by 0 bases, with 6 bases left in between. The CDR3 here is CSVEHSSYEQYF. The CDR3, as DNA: TGCAGCGTTGAGCATAGCTCCTACGAGCAGTACTTC.

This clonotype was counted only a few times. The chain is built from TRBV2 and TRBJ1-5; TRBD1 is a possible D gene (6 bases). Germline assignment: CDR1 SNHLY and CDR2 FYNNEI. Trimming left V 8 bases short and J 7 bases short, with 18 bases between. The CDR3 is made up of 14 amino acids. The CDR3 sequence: CASSEYRDDQPQHF. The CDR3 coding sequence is TGTGCCAGCTCAGAATACAGGGATGACCAGCCCCAGCATTTT. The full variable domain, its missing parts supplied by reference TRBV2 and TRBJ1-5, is EPEVTQTPSHQVTQMGQEVILRCVPISNHLYFYWYRQILGQKVEFLVSFYNNEISEKSEIFDDQFSVERPDGSNFTLKIRSTKLEDSAMYFCASSEYRDDQPQHFGDGTRLSIL.

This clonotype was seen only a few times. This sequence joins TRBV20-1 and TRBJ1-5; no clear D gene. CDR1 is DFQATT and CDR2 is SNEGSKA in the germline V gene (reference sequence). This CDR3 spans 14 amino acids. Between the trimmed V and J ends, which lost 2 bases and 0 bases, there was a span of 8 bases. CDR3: CSARPTYSNQPQHF. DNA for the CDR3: TGCAGTGCTAGACCCACGTATAGCAATCAGCCCCAGCATTTT.

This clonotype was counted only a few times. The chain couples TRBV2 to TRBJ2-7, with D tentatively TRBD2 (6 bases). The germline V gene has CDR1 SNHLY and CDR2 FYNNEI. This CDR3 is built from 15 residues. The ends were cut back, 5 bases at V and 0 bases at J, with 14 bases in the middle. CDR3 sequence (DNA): TGTGCCAGCAGTTATAGGGCGGGGAGCTCCTACGAGCAGTACTTC. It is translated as CASSYRAGSSYEQYF.

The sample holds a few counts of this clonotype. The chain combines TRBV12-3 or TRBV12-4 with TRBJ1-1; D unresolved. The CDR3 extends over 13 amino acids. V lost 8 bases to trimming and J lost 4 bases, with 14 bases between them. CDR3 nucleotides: TGTGCCAGCGGACTGGGAATTGGCACTGAAGCTTTCTTT. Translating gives CASGLGIGTEAFF.

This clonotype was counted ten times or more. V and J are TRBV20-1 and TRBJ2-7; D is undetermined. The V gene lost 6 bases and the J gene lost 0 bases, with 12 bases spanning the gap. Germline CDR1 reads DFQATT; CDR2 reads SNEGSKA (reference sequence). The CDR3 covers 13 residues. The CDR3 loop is CSAPVAGSYEQYF. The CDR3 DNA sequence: TGCAGTGCCCCGGTAGCTGGCTCCTACGAGCAGTACTTC.

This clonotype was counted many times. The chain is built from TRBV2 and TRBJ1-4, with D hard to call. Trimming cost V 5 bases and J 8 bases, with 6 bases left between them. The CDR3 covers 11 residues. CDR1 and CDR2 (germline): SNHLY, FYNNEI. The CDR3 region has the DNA TGTGCCAGCAGTATTCGGGAAAAACTGTTTTTT. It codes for CASSIREKLFF.

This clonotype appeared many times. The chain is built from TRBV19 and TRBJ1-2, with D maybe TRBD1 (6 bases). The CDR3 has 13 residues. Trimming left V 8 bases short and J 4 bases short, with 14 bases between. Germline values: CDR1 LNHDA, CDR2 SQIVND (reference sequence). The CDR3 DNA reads TGTGCCAGTGGAGCCGGGACAAGCTATGGCTACACCTTC. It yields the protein CASGAGTSYGYTF.

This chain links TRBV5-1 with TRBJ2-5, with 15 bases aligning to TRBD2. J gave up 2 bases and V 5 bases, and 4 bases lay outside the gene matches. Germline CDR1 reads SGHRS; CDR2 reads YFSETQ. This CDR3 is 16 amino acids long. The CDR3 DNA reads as TGCGCCAGCAGGCACGGACTAGCGGGAGGGCAAGAGACCCAGTACTTC. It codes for CASRHGLAGGQETQYF.

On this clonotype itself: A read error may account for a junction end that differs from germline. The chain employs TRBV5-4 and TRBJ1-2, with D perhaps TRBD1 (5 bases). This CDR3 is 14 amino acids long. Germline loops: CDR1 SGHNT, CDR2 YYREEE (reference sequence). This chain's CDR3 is CASSLLGGTYSYTF. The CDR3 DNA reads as TGTGCCAGCTCACTTCTCGGGGGAACCTATAGCTACACCTTC.

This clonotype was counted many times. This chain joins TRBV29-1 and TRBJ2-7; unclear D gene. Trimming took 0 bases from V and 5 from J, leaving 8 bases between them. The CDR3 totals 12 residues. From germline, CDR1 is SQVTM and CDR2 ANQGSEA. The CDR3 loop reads CSVEDQRDEQYF. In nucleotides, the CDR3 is TGCAGCGTTGAAGATCAACGGGACGAGCAGTACTTC.

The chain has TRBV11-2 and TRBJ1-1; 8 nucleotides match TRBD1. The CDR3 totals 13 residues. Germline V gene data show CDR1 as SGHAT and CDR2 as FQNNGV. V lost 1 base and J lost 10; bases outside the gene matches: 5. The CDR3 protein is CASSLVGRGRAFF. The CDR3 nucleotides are TGTGCCAGCAGCTTAGTTGGCAGGGGGCGAGCTTTCTTT.

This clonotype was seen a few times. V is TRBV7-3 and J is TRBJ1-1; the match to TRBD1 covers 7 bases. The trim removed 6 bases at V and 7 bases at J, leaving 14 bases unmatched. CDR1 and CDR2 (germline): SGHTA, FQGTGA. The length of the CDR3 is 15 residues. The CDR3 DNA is TGTGCCAGCAGTCTATACGGGACAGACGTCGGTGAAGCTTTCTTT. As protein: CASSLYGTDVGEAFF.

The CDR3 here is CASRNSPDTQYF. CDR3 sequence (DNA): TGTGCCAGCAGAAACAGCCCAGATACGCAGTATTTT. The J gene is TRBJ2-3, the V gene TRBV7-2; D call uncertain. Deletions cut 6 bases from V and 4 bases from J, with 8 bases between. The CDR3 consists of 12 residues. CDR1 is SGHTA, CDR2 FQGNSA, per germline.

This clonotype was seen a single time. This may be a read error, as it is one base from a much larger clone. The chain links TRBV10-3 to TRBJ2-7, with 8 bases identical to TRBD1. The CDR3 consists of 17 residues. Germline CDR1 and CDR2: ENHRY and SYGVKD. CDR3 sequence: CATNNRGVAGGIYGQYF. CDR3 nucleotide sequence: TGTGCCACCAACAACAGGGGGGTTGCAGGGGGCATTTACGGGCAGTACTTC.

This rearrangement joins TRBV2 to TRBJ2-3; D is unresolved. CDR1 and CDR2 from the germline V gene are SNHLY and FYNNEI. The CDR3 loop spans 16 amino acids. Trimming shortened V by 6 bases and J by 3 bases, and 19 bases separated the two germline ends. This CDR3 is CASRASEDRTTDTQYF. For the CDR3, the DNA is TGTGCCAGCAGGGCCTCTGAAGACCGAACTACAGATACGCAGTATTTT.

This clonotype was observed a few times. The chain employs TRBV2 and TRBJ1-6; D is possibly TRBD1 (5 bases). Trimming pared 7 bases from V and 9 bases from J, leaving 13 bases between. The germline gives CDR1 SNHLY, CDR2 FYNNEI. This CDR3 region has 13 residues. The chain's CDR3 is CASTGTAGSPLHF. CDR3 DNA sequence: TGTGCCAGCACCGGGACTGCTGGTTCACCCCTCCACTTT. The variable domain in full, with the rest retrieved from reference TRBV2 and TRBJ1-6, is EPEVTQTPSHQVTQMGQEVILRCVPISNHLYFYWYRQILGQKVEFLVSFYNNEISEKSEIFDDQFSVERPDGSNFTLKIRSTKLEDSAMYFCASTGTAGSPLHFGNGTRLTVT.

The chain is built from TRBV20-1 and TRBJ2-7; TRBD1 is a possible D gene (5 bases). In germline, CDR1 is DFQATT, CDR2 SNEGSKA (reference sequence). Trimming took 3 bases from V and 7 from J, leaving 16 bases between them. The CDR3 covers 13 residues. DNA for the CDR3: TGCAGTGCTAGCTCCGGACACCCATTAGAGCAGTACTTC. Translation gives CSASSGHPLEQYF.

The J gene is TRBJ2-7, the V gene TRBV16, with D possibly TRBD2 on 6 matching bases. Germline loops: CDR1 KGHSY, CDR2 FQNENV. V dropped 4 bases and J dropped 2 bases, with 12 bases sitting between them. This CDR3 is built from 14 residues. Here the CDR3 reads CASSLGGVAYEQYF. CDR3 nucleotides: TGTGCCAGCAGCCTCGGAGGGGTGGCCTACGAGCAGTACTTC.

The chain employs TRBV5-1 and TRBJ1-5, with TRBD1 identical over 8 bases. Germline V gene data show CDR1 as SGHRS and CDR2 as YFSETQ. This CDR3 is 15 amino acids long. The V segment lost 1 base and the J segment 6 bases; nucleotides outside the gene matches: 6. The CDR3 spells CASSLTGGVPQPQHF. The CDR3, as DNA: TGCGCCAGCAGCTTGACAGGGGGTGTCCCTCAGCCCCAGCATTTT.

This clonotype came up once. CDR3 sequence reads: CSARVPGQMSSYEQYF. In nucleotides, the CDR3 is TGCAGTGCGAGGGTACCGGGACAGATGAGCTCCTACGAGCAGTACTTC. The chain is built from TRBV20-1 and TRBJ2-7, with TRBD1 matching over 7 bases. J lost 0 bases, V lost 6 bases, and 14 bases had no gene match. Germline CDR1 and CDR2: DFQATT and SNEGSKA (reference sequence). CDR3 length: 16 amino acids.

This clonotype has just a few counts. The CDR3 here is CASSPLGGRNTEAFF. CDR3 sequence (DNA): TGTGCCAGCAGCCCCCTCGGAGGGAGGAACACTGAAGCTTTCTTT. The chain carries TRBV7-9 and TRBJ1-1; D unresolved. Germline V CDR1 and CDR2: SEHNR, FQNEAQ (reference sequence). The CDR3 is made up of 15 amino acids. V was cut by 5 bases and J by 1 base, with 14 bases left in between.

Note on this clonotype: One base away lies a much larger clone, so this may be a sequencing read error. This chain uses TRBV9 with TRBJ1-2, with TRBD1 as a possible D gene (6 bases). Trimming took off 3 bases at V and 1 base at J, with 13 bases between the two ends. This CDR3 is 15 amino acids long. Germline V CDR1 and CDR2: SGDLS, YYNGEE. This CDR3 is CASSAGQRNNYGYTF. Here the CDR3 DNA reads TGTGCCAGCAGCGCCGGACAGCGAAATAACTATGGCTACACCTTC. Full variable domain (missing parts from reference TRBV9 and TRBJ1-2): DSGVTQTPKHLITATGQRVTLRCSPRSGDLSVYWYQQSLDQGLQFLIQYYNGEERAKGNILERFSAQQFPDLHSELNLSSLELGDSALYFCASSAGQRNNYGYTFGSGTRLTVV.

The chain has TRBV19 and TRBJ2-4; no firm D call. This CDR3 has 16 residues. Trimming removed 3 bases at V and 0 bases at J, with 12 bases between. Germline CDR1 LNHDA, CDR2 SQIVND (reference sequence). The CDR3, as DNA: TGTGCCAGTAGTATCCCCGGCACGGGAGCCAAAAACATTCAGTACTTC. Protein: CASSIPGTGAKNIQYF. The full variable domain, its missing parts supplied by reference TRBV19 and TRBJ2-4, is DGGITQSPKYLFRKEGQNVTLSCEQNLNHDAMYWYRQDPGQGLRLIYYSQIVNDFQKGDIAEGYSVSREKKESFPLTVTSAQKNPTAFYLCASSIPGTGAKNIQYFGAGTRLSVL.

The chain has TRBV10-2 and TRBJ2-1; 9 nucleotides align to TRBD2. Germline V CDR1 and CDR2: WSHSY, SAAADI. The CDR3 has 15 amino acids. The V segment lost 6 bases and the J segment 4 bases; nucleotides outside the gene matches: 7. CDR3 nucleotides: TGCGCCAGCAGCTCAGGACTAGCGCCATACAATGAGCAGTTCTTC. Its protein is CASSSGLAPYNEQFF.

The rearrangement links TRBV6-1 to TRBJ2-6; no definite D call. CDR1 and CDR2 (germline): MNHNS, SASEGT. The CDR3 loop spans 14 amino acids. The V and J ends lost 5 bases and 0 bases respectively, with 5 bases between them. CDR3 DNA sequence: TGTGCCAGCAGTACGAACTCTGGGGCCAACGTCCTGACTTTC. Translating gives CASSTNSGANVLTF.

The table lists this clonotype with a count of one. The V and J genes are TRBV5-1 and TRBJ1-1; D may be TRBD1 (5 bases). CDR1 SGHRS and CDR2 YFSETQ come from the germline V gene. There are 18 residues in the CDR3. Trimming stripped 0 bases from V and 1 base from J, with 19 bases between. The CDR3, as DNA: TGCGCCAGCAGCTTGGGTGGGGGAGTCAGGATAACGAACACTGAAGCTTTCTTT. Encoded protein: CASSLGGGVRITNTEAFF.

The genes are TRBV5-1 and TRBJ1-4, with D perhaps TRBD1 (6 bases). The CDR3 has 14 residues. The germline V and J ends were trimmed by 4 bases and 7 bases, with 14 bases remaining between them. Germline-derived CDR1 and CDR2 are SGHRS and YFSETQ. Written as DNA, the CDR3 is TGCGCCAGCAGCCCGACAGGAAAGGGTGAAAAACTGTTTTTT. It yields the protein CASSPTGKGEKLFF.